The present entry profiles one TCR beta chain with its context. This record comes from a study of blood T cell repertoires in COVID-19. Study as a whole: Some COVID-19 samples were acute and others convalescent; all came from the United States, Italy and Spain. T cells, B-cell-depleted T cells, or PBMCs supplied cDNA or gDNA.

In the original processing: Amplifying reference gene primers gave estimates of nucleated cell counts. Measured with immunoSEQ multiplex PCR; TCRdb has only the in-frame clones, and not every one. Clone size and the V and J calls come from that table; the DNA yielded D and trimming. The sample lists hundreds of thousands of clones, approximately 90% occurring once. The CDR3 has 14 residues. In germline, CDR1 is MDHEN, CDR2 SYDVKM. V shed 6 bases, J shed 6 bases, and the junction held 11 bases outside the gene matches. Two negative PCRs, clearance, or symptom resolution characterized the recovered Cohort 3 donors.

The sequence was obtained from a woman between 40 and 55 years old who had recovered from COVID-19. The material sequenced was PBMCs or T cells enriched from blood (not recorded which). The chain links TRBV28 to TRBJ2-7; 7 bases align to TRBD2. The CDR3 loop is CASSLGLGGPEQYF. DNA of the CDR3: TGTGCCAGCAGCCTCGGACTAGGCGGCCCCGAGCAGTACTTC.